Listed below are T cell receptor beta chains from one sample, sequenced in a study of low-dose radiotherapy and immunotherapy resistance in tumors. TCRdb used MiXCR to reprocess the reads, holding one entry per CDR3 protein. In the table there are roughly 50,000 distinct CDR3 sequences, approximately 35% of which are singletons. The source material was PBMCs, sampled after low-dose radiotherapy plus immunotherapy. The receptors were gathered from a male donor with rectosigmoid adenocarcinoma. Both conserved end residues are part of each CDR3. The order of the fields is D gene, J gene, V gene, clone size, CDR3 protein, CDR3 DNA. D genes are given only for firm matches. The size entry is marked missing in some rows and otherwise reads once, few, many or a size class.

NA	TRBJ2-1	TRBV12-3/TRBV12-4	medium-sized	CASSLKRLASEGNEQFF	TGTGCCAGCAGTTTAAAGAGGCTAGCGAGTGAAGGCAATGAGCAGTTCTTC
NA	TRBJ1-3	TRBV18	many	CASSPSAQGLSSGNTIYF	TGTGCCAGCTCACCTTCGGCCCAGGGACTCAGCTCTGGAAACACCATATATTTT
TRBD2	TRBJ2-3	TRBV6-2/TRBV6-3	many	CASSDLAGGTDTQYF	TGTGCCAGCAGTGACCTAGCGGGGGGAACAGATACGCAGTATTTT
TRBD1	TRBJ2-1	TRBV6-2/TRBV6-3	many	CASRHPGQPFYNEQFF	TGTGCCAGCAGGCATCCGGGACAGCCCTTTTACAATGAGCAGTTCTTC
NA	TRBJ1-5	TRBV20-1	many	CSAPGLSEPQHF	TGCAGTGCCCCGGGACTGAGTGAGCCCCAGCATTTT
TRBD2	TRBJ2-3	TRBV27	many	CASRKGGGVTDTQYF	TGTGCCAGCAGAAAGGGCGGGGGGGTTACAGATACGCAGTATTTT
TRBD2	TRBJ2-3	TRBV29-1	many	CSVELAGGGSDTQYF	TGCAGCGTTGAACTAGCGGGGGGCGGAAGCGATACGCAGTATTTT
TRBD1	TRBJ1-6	TRBV6-5	many	CASSPDTGTGGRNSPLHF	TGTGCCAGCAGCCCAGATACCGGGACAGGGGGCCGCAATTCACCCCTCCACTTT
TRBD2	TRBJ2-7	TRBV7-2	many	CASSLDSGRAHEQYF	TGTGCCAGCAGCTTAGATAGCGGGCGTGCCCACGAGCAGTACTTC
NA	TRBJ2-7	TRBV28	many	CASSWTGASSYEQYF	TGTGCCAGCAGTTGGACGGGGGCTAGCTCCTACGAGCAGTACTTC
NA	TRBJ2-5	TRBV6-1	NA	CASQALGETQYF	TGTGCCAGTCAGGCGCTCGGAGAGACCCAGTACTTC
TRBD2	TRBJ2-1	TRBV7-8	NA	CASSLAVGTSGPYEQFF	TGTGCCAGCAGCTTAGCAGTGGGGACTAGCGGGCCCTATGAGCAGTTCTTC
TRBD2	TRBJ2-1	TRBV7-2	medium-sized	CASSLALASGVLSFEDNEQFF	TGTGCCAGCAGCTTAGCGCTGGCTAGCGGGGTTCTATCCTTCGAGGACAATGAGCAGTTCTTC
TRBD2	TRBJ2-7	TRBV13	NA	CASSLGAPLAVSYEQYF	TGTGCCAGCAGCTTAGGGGCCCCACTAGCGGTATCCTACGAGCAGTACTTC
NA	TRBJ2-3	TRBV12-5	NA	CASGLRGTQYF	TGTGCTAGTGGTTTGCGGGGTACGCAGTATTTT
NA	TRBJ1-1	TRBV18	many	CASSPRGVGHTEAFF	TGTGCCAGCTCACCACGGGGAGTGGGGCACACTGAAGCTTTCTTT
NA	TRBJ2-6	TRBV5-4	few	CASSLSVSGANVLTF	TGTGCCAGCAGCTTGTCGGTGTCTGGGGCCAACGTCCTGACTTTC
NA	TRBJ2-1	TRBV2	many	CASSGHNEQFF	TGTGCCAGCAGTGGGCACAATGAGCAGTTCTTC
NA	TRBJ2-6	TRBV2	many	CASSEAGSSGANVLTF	TGTGCCAGCAGTGAGGCAGGGTCCTCTGGGGCCAACGTCCTGACTTTC
TRBD2	TRBJ2-1	TRBV20-1	once	CSASRPAGTNEQFF	TGCAGTGCTAGTCGGCCAGCGGGAACAAATGAGCAGTTCTTC
TRBD1	TRBJ1-5	TRBV4-1	NA	CASSAGTGYQPQHF	TGCGCCAGCAGCGCCGGGACAGGATATCAGCCCCAGCATTTT
TRBD2	TRBJ2-1	TRBV6-2/TRBV6-3	many	CASSYSTGGSEQFF	TGTGCCAGCAGTTACTCGACCGGCGGGAGTGAGCAGTTCTTC
NA	TRBJ2-2	TRBV14	many	CASSQFRQDTGELFF	TGTGCCAGCAGCCAATTCCGACAGGACACCGGGGAGCTGTTTTTT
NA	TRBJ1-2	TRBV12-3/TRBV12-4	NA	CASSLVGLYGYTF	TGTGCCAGCAGTTTAGTAGGACTCTATGGCTACACCTTC
NA	TRBJ1-4	TRBV20-1	many	CSAKVNTNEKLFF	TGCAGTGCTAAGGTCAATACAAATGAAAAACTGTTTTTT
NA	TRBJ2-7	TRBV12-3/TRBV12-4	many	CASSRQTYEQYF	TGTGCCAGCAGTCGCCAGACCTACGAGCAGTACTTC
NA	TRBJ2-3	TRBV7-2	many	CASSSSVTDTQYF	TGTGCCAGCAGCTCATCCGTCACAGATACGCAGTATTTT
TRBD2	TRBJ2-1	TRBV27	NA	CASSLGAGGAYNEQFF	TGTGCCAGCAGTTTAGGGGCCGGGGGGGCCTACAATGAGCAGTTCTTC
TRBD1	TRBJ2-4	TRBV27	few	CASSLPHRGSIQYF	TGTGCCAGCAGTTTACCCCACAGGGGTAGCATTCAGTACTTC
TRBD2	TRBJ2-5	TRBV11-2	NA	CASSLSGGQETQYF	TGTGCCAGCAGCTTAAGCGGGGGGCAAGAGACCCAGTACTTC
TRBD1	TRBJ1-2	TRBV5-1	many	CASSSRTGSVGGYTF	TGCGCCAGCAGCTCGCGGACAGGGAGCGTAGGGGGCTACACCTTC
NA	TRBJ2-7	TRBV5-1	many	CASSLLGGTYEQYF	TGCGCCAGCAGCTTGTTGGGCGGAACCTACGAGCAGTACTTC
NA	TRBJ1-3	TRBV4-2	many	CASSQEIETIYF	TGTGCCAGCAGCCAAGAGATAGAAACCATATATTTT
TRBD2	TRBJ2-7	TRBV6-2/TRBV6-3	many	CASSRLASDEQYF	TGTGCCAGCAGTAGACTAGCGAGCGACGAGCAGTACTTC
TRBD2	TRBJ2-2	TRBV19	NA	CASSVREETGELFF	TGTGCCAGTAGTGTGCGGGAGGAGACCGGGGAGCTGTTTTTT
NA	TRBJ2-2	TRBV5-1	many	CASGPGTTTGELFF	TGCGCCAGCGGCCCCGGGACAACCACCGGGGAGCTGTTTTTT
TRBD2	TRBJ2-7	TRBV28	many	CASSLGLAGLGAYEQYF	TGTGCCAGCAGCTTGGGACTAGCGGGACTAGGGGCCTACGAGCAGTACTTC
TRBD1	TRBJ1-2	TRBV28	many	CASSSGQGYGYTF	TGTGCCAGCAGCTCTGGACAGGGCTATGGCTACACCTTC
NA	TRBJ2-3	TRBV15	NA	CATSREGSSTQYF	TGTGCCACCAGCAGAGAGGGCAGTAGTACGCAGTATTTT
TRBD2	TRBJ2-1	TRBV20-1	NA	CSAAPGTSGAFYNEQFF	TGCAGTGCTGCACCCGGGACTAGCGGCGCCTTTTACAATGAGCAGTTCTTC
NA	TRBJ1-4	TRBV20-1	many	CSAPRGSNEKLFF	TGCAGTGCCCCCAGGGGATCTAATGAAAAACTGTTTTTT
NA	TRBJ2-3	TRBV20-1	NA	CSASKPITDTQYF	TGCAGTGCTAGTAAGCCCATCACAGATACGCAGTATTTT
NA	TRBJ2-5	TRBV28	many	CASSFGGEAEETQYF	TGTGCCAGCAGTTTCGGGGGTGAAGCCGAAGAGACCCAGTACTTC
TRBD2	TRBJ2-7	TRBV5-1	many	CASSSFREAGEQYF	TGCGCCAGCAGCTCCTTCCGGGAGGCGGGGGAGCAGTACTTC
NA	TRBJ2-3	TRBV7-2	many	CASTRSGGVLPDTQYF	TGTGCCAGCACACGATCGGGGGGCGTCCTTCCAGATACGCAGTATTTT
NA	TRBJ1-2	TRBV5-6	NA	CASSLGGGYTF	TGTGCCAGCAGCTTGGGGGGTGGCTACACCTTC
TRBD2	TRBJ2-2	TRBV6-8	many	CASSYSYGRASNTGELFF	TGTGCCAGCAGTTACAGCTACGGGAGGGCCTCAAACACCGGGGAGCTGTTTTTT
NA	TRBJ2-1	TRBV5-1	medium-sized	CASSLFASSYNEQFF	TGCGCCAGCAGCTTGTTTGCTAGCTCCTACAATGAGCAGTTCTTC
TRBD1	TRBJ2-7	TRBV6-5	few	CASSYCGTGGCEQYF	TGTGCCAGCAGTTACTGTGGGACAGGGGGCTGCGAGCAGTACTTC